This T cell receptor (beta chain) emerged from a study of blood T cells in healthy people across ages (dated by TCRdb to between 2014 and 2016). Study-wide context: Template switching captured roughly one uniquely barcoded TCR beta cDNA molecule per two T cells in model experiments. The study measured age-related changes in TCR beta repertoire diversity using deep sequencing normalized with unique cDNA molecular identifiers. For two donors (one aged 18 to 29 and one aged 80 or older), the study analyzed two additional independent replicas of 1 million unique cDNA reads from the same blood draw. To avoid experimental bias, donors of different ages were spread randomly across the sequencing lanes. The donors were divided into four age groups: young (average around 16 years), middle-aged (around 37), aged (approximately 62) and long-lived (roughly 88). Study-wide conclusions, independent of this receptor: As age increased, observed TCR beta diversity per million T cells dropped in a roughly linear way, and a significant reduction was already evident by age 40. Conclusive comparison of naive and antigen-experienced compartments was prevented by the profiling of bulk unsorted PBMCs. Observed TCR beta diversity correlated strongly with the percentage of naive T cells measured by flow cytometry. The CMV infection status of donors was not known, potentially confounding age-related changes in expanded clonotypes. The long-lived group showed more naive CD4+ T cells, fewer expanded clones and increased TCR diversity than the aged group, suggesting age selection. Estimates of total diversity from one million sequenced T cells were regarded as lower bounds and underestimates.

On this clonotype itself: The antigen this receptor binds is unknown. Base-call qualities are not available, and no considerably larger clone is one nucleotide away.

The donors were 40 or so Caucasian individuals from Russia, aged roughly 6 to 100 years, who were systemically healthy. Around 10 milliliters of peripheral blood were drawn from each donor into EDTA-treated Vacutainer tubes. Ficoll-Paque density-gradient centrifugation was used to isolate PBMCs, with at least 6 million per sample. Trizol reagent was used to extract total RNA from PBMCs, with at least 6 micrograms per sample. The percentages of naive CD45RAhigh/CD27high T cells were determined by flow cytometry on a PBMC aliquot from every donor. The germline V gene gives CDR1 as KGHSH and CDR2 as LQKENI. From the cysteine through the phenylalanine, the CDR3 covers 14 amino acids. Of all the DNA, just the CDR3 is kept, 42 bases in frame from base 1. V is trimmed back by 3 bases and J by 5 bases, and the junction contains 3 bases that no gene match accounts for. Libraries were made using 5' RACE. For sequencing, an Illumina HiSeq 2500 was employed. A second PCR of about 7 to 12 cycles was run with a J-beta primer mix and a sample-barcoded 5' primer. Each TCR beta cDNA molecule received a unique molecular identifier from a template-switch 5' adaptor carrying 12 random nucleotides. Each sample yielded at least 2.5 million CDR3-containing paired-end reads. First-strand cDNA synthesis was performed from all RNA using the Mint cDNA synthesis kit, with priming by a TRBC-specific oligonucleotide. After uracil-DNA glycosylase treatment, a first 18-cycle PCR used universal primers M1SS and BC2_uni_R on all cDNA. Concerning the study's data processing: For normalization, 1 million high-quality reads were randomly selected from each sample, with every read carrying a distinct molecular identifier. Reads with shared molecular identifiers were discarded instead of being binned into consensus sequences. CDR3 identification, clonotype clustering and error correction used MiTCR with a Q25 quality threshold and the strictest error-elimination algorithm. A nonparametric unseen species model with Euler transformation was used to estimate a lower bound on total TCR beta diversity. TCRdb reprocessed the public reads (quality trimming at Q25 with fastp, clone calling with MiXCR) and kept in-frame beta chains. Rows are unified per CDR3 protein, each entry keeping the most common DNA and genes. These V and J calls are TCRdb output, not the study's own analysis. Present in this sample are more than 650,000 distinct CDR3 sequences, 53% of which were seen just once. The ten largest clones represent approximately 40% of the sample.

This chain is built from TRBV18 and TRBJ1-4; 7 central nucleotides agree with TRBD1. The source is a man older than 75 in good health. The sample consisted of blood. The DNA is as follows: TGTGCCAGCTCACCCGACAGGGACAATGAAAAACTGTTTTTT. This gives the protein CASSPDRDNEKLFF.